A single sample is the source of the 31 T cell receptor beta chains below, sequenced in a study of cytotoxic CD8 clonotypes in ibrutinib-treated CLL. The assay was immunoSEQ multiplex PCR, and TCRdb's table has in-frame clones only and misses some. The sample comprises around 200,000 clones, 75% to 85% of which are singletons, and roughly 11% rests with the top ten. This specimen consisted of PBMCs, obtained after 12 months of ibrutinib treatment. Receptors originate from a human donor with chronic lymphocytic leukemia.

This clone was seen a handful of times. CDR3 DNA: TGTGCCAGCAGCCAAGATCCGTGGCGGACCAACAATGAGCAGTTCTTC. This codes for CASSQDPWRTNNEQFF. The rearrangement links TRBV4-2 to TRBJ2-1; the D is unclear. The germline V gene encodes CDR1 LGHNA and CDR2 YNFKEQ. This CDR3 region has 16 residues. Trimming stripped 0 bases from V and 5 bases from J, with 14 bases between.

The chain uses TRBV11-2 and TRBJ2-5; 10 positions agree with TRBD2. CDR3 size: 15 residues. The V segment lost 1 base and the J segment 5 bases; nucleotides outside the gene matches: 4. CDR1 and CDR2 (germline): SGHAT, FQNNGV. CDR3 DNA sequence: TGTGCCAGCAGCTTAGGCGGGACTAGCGTGGAGACCCAGTACTTC. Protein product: CASSLGGTSVETQYF. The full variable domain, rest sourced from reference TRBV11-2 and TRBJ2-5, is EAGVAQSPRYKIIEKRQSVAFWCNPISGHATLYWYQQILGQGPKLLIQFQNNGVVDDSQLPKDRFSAERLKGVDSTLKIQPAKLEDSAVYLCASSLGGTSVETQYFGPGTRLLVL.

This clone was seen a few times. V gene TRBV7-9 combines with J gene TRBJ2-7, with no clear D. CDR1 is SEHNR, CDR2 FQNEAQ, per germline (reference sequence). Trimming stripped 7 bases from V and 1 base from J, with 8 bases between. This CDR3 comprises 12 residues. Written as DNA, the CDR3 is TGTGCCAGCAACGAAGGATCCTACGAGCAGTACTTC. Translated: CASNEGSYEQYF.

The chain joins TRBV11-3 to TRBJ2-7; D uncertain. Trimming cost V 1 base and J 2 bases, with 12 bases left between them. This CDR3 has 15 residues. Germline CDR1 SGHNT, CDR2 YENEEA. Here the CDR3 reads CASSLVWPDTYEQYF. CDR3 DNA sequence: TGTGCCAGCAGCTTAGTTTGGCCAGATACCTACGAGCAGTACTTC.

CDR3 in amino acids: CSVASRGGELSGANVLTF. CDR3 in DNA: TGCAGCGTTGCTTCTAGGGGGGGCGAGCTATCTGGGGCCAACGTCCTGACTTTC. The V and J genes are TRBV29-1 and TRBJ2-6; D may be TRBD2 (7 bases). V gave up 4 bases and J gave up 1 base, with 20 bases separating them. CDR3 length equals 18 residues. Germline V gene data show CDR1 as SQVTM and CDR2 as ANQGSEA.

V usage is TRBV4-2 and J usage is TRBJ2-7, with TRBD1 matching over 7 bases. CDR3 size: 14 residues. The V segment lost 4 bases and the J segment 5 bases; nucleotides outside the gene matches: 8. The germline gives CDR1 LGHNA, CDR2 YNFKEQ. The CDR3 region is CASSPQGFEHEQYF. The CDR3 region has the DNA TGTGCCAGCAGCCCACAGGGGTTCGAACACGAGCAGTACTTC.

The CDR3 nucleotides are TGTGCCAGCAGCCCTGGGACAGGGGGCTCAGATACGCAGTATTTT. Its protein is CASSPGTGGSDTQYF. The V gene is TRBV11-3, the J gene TRBJ2-3, with TRBD1 matching 12 bases. The V segment lost 5 bases and the J segment 4 bases; nucleotides outside the gene matches: 4. Germline-derived CDR1 and CDR2 are SGHNT and YENEEA. The CDR3 extends over 15 amino acids.

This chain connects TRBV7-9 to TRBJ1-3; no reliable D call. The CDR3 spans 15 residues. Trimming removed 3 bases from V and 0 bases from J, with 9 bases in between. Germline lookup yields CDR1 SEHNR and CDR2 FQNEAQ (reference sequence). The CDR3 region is CASSFSGLSGNTIYF. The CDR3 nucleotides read TGTGCCAGCAGCTTTTCAGGTCTCTCTGGAAACACCATATATTTT.

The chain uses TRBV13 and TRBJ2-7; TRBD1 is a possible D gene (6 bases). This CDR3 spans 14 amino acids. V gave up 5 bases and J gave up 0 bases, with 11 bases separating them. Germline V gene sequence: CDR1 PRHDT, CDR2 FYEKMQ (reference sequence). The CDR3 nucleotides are TGTGCCAGCAGCCTCAGGGGAAACTCCTACGAGCAGTACTTC. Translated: CASSLRGNSYEQYF. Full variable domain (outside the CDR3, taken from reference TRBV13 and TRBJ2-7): AAGVIQSPRHLIKEKRETATLKCYPIPRHDTVYWYQQGPGQDPQFLISFYEKMQSDKGSIPDRFSAQQFSDYHSELNMSSLELGDSALYFCASSLRGNSYEQYFGPGTRLTVT.

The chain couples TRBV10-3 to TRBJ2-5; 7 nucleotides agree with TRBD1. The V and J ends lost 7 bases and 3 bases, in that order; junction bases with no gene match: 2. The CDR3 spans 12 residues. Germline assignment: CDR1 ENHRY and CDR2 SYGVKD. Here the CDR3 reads CAIKDREETQYF. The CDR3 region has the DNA TGTGCCATCAAAGACAGGGAAGAGACCCAGTACTTC.

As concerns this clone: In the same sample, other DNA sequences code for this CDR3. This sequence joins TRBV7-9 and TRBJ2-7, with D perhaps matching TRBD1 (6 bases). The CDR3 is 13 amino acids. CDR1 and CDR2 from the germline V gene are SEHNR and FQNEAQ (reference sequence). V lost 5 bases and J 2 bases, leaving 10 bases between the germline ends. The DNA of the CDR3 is TGTGCCAGCAGCCTAGGGGGTACCTACGAGCAGTACTTC. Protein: CASSLGGTYEQYF.

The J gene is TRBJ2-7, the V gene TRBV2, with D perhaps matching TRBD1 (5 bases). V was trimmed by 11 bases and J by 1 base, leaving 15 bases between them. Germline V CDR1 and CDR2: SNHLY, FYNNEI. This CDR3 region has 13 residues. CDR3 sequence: CASSPDRSYEQYF. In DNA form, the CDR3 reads TGTGCCTCAAGCCCCGACAGATCCTACGAGCAGTACTTC.

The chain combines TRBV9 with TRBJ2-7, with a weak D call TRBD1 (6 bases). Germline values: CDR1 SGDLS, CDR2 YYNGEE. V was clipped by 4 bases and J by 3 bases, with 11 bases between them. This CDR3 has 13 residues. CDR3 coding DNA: TGTGCCAGCAGCATAGGGGGTAGCTACGAGCAGTACTTC. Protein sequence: CASSIGGSYEQYF.

CDR3 nucleotide sequence: TGTGCCAGCTTTCCAGGGACCCTTTACAATGAGCAGTTCTTC. Protein: CASFPGTLYNEQFF. This chain uses TRBV7-9 with TRBJ2-1; D tentatively reads TRBD1 or TRBD2 (5 bases each). Germline V lookup: CDR1 SEHNR, CDR2 FQNEAQ (reference sequence). This CDR3 comprises 14 residues. V lost 8 bases to trimming and J lost 4 bases, with 15 bases between them.

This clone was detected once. The CDR3 spells CASSVQGGHLPYEQYF. The CDR3 bases are TGTGCCAGCAGCGTACAAGGCGGGCACCTTCCCTACGAGCAGTACTTC. V gene TRBV9 combines with J gene TRBJ2-7; D possibly corresponds to TRBD2 (5 bases). CDR1 SGDLS and CDR2 YYNGEE come from the germline V gene. Trimming removed 1 base at V and 2 bases at J, with 16 bases between. There are 16 residues in the CDR3.

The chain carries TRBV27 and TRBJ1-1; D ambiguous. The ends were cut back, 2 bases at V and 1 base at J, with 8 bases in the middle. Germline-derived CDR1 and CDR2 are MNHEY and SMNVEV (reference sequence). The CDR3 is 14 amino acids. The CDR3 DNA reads TGTGCCAGCAGTTTAGCCGAAAAGAACACTGAAGCTTTCTTT. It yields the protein CASSLAEKNTEAFF.

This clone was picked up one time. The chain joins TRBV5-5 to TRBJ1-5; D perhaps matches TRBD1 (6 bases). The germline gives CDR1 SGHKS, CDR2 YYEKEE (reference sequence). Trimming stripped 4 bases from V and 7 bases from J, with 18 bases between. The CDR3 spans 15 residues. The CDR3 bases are TGTGCCAGCAGCCCACACCGGGGGGCTGGACAGCCCCAGCATTTT. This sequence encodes CASSPHRGAGQPQHF. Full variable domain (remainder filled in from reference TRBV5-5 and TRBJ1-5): DAGVTQSPTHLIKTRGQQVTLRCSPISGHKSVSWYQQVLGQGPQFIFQYYEKEERGRGNFPDRFSARQFPNYSSELNVNALLLGDSALYLCASSPHRGAGQPQHFGDGTRLSIL.

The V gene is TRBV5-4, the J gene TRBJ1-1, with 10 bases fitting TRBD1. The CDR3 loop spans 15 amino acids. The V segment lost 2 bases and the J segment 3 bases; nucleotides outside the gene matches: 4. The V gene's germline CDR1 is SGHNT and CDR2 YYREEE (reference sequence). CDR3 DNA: TGTGCCAGCAGCTTACCGGGACAGGGGTACACTGAAGCTTTCTTT. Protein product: CASSLPGQGYTEAFF.

The CDR3 is CASSQVTYEQYF. DNA of the CDR3: TGTGCCAGCAGTCAGGTGACCTACGAGCAGTACTTC. This chain links TRBV28 with TRBJ2-7; no clear D. Between the trimmed V and J ends, which lost 5 bases and 2 bases, there was a span of 7 bases. Germline V CDR1 and CDR2: MDHEN, SYDVKM. CDR3 size: 12 residues. The variable domain in full, completed from reference TRBV28 and TRBJ2-7, reads DVKVTQSSRYLVKRTGEKVFLECVQDMDHENMFWYRQDPGLGLRLIYFSYDVKMKEKGDIPEGYSVSREKKERFSLILESASTNQTSMYLCASSQVTYEQYFGPGTRLTVT.

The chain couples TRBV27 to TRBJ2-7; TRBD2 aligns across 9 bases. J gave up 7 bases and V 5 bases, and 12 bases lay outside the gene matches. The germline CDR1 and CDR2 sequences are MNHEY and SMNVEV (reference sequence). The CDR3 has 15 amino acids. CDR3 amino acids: CASSTPSSGSSEQYF. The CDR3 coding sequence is TGTGCCAGCAGTACACCGAGTAGCGGGAGTTCTGAGCAGTACTTC.

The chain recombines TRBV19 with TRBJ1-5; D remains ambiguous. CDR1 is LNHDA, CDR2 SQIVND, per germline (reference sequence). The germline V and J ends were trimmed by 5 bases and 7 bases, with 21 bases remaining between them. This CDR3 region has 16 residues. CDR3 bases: TGTGCCAGTAGTCCCTCCGGGTCCCGGTCGCGGCAGCCCCAGCATTTT. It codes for CASSPSGSRSRQPQHF.

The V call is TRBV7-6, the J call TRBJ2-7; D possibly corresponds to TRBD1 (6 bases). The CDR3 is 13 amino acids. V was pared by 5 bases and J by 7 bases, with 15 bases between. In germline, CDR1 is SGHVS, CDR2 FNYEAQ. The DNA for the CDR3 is TGTGCCAGCAGCCCCACCAGGGGTGCAGAGCAGTACTTC. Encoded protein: CASSPTRGAEQYF.

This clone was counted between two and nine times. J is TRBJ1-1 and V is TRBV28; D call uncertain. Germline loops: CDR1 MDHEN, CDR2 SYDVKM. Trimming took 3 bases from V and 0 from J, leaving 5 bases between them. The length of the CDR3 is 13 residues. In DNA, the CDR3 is TGTGCCAGCAGTTTCCCCCTGAACACTGAAGCTTTCTTT. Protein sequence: CASSFPLNTEAFF.

The CDR3 region has the DNA TGCGCCAGCCGCCTCGGACTAGCGGGAGTCTCTGAGACCCAGTACTTC. Its protein product is CASRLGLAGVSETQYF. V usage is TRBV5-1 and J usage is TRBJ2-5; 13 bases line up with TRBD2. The V and J ends lost 7 bases and 5 bases, in that order; junction bases with no gene match: 11. This CDR3 comprises 16 residues. Germline V CDR1 and CDR2: SGHRS, YFSETQ. Combining the CDR3 with reference TRBV5-1 and TRBJ2-5 gives the whole variable domain KAGVTQTPRYLIKTRGQQVTLSCSPISGHRSVSWYQQTPGQGLQFLFEYFSETQRNKGNFPGRFSGRQFSNSRSEMNVSTLELGDSALYLCASRLGLAGVSETQYFGPGTRLLVL.

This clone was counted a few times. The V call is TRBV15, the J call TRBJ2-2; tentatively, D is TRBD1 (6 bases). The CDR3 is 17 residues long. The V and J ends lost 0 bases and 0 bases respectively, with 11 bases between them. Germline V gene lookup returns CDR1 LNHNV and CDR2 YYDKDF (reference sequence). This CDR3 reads CATSRDSGAANTGELFF. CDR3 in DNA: TGTGCCACCAGCAGAGATTCAGGGGCAGCGAACACCGGGGAGCTGTTTTTT.

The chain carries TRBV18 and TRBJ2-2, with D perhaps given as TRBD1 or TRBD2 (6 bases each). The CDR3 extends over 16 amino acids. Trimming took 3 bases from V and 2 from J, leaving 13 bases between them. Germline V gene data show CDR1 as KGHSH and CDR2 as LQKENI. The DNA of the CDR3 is TGTGCCAGCTCACCCCCCGGGGGCCCTAACACCGGGGAGCTGTTTTTT. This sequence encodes CASSPPGGPNTGELFF.

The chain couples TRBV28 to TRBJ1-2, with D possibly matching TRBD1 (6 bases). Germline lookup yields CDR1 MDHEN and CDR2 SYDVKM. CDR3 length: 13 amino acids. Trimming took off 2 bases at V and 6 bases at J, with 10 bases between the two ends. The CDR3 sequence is CASSLMGADGYTF. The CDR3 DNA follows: TGTGCCAGCAGTTTAATGGGGGCAGATGGCTACACCTTC.

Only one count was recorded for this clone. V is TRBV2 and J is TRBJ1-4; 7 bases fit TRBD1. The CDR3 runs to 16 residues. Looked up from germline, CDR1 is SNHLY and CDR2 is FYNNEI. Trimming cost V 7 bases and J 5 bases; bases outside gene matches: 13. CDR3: CASTAFYRGGNEKLFF. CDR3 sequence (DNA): TGTGCCAGCACCGCGTTTTACAGGGGCGGGAATGAAAAACTGTTTTTT.

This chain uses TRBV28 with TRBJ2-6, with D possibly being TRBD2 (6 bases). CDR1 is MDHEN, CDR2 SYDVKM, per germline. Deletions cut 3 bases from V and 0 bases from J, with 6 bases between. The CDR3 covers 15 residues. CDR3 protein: CASSFGSSGANVLTF. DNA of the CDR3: TGTGCCAGCAGTTTCGGGAGCTCTGGGGCCAACGTCCTGACTTTC. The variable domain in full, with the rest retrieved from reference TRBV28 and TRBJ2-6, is DVKVTQSSRYLVKRTGEKVFLECVQDMDHENMFWYRQDPGLGLRLIYFSYDVKMKEKGDIPEGYSVSREKKERFSLILESASTNQTSMYLCASSFGSSGANVLTFGAGSRLTVL.

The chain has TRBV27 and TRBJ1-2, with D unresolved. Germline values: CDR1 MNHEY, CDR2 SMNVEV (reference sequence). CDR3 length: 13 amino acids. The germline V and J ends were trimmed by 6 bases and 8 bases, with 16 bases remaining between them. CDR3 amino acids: CASRTLEDLGYTF. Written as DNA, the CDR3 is TGTGCCAGCAGAACTTTAGAGGACCTGGGCTACACCTTC.

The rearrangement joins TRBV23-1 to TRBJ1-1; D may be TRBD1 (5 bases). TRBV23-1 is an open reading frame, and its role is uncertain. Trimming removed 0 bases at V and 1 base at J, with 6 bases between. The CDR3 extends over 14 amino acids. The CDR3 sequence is CASSQSGPNTEAFF. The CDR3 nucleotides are TGCGCCAGCAGTCAATCGGGGCCGAACACTGAAGCTTTCTTT.